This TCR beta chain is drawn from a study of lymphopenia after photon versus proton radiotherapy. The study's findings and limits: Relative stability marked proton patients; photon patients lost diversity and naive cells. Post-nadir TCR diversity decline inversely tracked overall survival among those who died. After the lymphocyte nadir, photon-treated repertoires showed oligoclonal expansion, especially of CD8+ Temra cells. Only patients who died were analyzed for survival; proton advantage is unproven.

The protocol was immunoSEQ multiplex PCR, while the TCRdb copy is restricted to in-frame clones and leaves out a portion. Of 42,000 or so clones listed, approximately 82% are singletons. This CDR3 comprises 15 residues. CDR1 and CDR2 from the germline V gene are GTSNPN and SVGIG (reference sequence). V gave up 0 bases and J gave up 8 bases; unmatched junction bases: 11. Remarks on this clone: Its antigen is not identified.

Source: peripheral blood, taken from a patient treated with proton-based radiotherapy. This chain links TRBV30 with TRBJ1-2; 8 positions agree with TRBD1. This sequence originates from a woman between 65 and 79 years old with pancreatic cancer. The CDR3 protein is CAWSVHGGQGKGYTF. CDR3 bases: TGTGCCTGGAGTGTACACGGCGGACAGGGCAAGGGCTACACCTTC.